These 20 T cell receptor beta chains came from one sample sequenced in a study of T cell responses to AZD1222 COVID-19 vaccine. Assay used: immunoSEQ multiplex PCR; TCRdb lists only in-frame clones, some missing. The table shows about 70,000 clones, with roughly four fifths occurring only once. This material consisted of peripheral blood, taken 28 days after the second AZD1222 dose. The source of these receptors is an adult who received the AZD1222 COVID-19 vaccine.

The chain carries TRBV12-3 or TRBV12-4 and TRBJ2-1; tentatively, D is TRBD1 (5 bases). Trimming took 3 bases from V and 5 from J, leaving 8 bases between them. CDR3 size: 13 residues. In nucleotides, the CDR3 is TGTGCCAGCAGTTTCCTGACAGACAATGAGCAGTTCTTC. Its protein product is CASSFLTDNEQFF.

This chain uses TRBV6-5 with TRBJ1-1; weak D call: TRBD1 (5 bases). In germline, CDR1 is MNHEY, CDR2 SVGAGI. The CDR3 loop spans 15 amino acids. V lost 6 bases and J 5 bases, leaving 19 bases between the germline ends. CDR3 protein: CASSRSGTSRTEAFF. CDR3 bases: TGTGCCAGCAGCCGGTCCGGGACGTCCAGAACTGAAGCTTTCTTT.

V and J are TRBV4-3 and TRBJ1-3, with 8 bases identical to TRBD1. The V gene's germline CDR1 is LGHNA and CDR2 YSLEER. This CDR3 spans 15 amino acids. V shed 5 bases, J shed 4 bases, and the junction held 7 bases outside the gene matches. As DNA, the CDR3 is TGCGCCAGCAGCAATAACAGGGGGTTGGGAAACACCATATATTTT. Amino acids: CASSNNRGLGNTIYF.

V usage is TRBV29-1 and J usage is TRBJ1-2; 7 nucleotides align to TRBD1. Per the germline V gene, CDR1 is SQVTM and CDR2 is ANQGSEA. This CDR3 contains 14 residues. V was clipped by 4 bases and J by 4 bases; unmatched bases: 9. The CDR3 loop reads CSVASGGATYGYTF. For the CDR3, the DNA is TGCAGCGTTGCCTCAGGGGGGGCCACCTATGGCTACACCTTC.

The CDR3 DNA sequence: TGTGCCAGCAGCCTGAGGGGCTACGAGCAGTACTTC. Encoded protein: CASSLRGYEQYF. The V gene is TRBV7-9, the J gene TRBJ2-7; D possibly uses TRBD1 or TRBD2 (5 bases each). Germline V gene lookup returns CDR1 SEHNR and CDR2 FQNEAQ (reference sequence). The CDR3 contains 12 residues. Between the trimmed V and J ends, which lost 5 bases and 3 bases, there was a span of 8 bases.

CDR3 sequence reads: CASSLERRSEKLFF. Written as DNA, the CDR3 is TGTGCCAGCAGCTTGGAGAGGCGAAGTGAAAAACTGTTTTTT. The chain is built from TRBV5-5 and TRBJ1-4; no reliable D call. Germline CDR1 reads SGHKS; CDR2 reads YYEKEE (reference sequence). Trimming removed 0 bases at V and 7 bases at J, with 10 bases between. The CDR3 spans 14 residues.

The chain recombines TRBV7-9 with TRBJ1-5, with a weak D call TRBD1 (5 bases). The J call is in doubt because the DNA end fits TRBJ2-3 better. Germline V gene data show CDR1 as SEHNR and CDR2 as FQNEAQ (reference sequence). The CDR3 is 12 amino acids. CDR3: CASSSQGQPQYF. CDR3 DNA sequence: TGTGCCAGCAGCTCGCAGGGCCAGCCCCAGTATTTT.

Comment on this clone: Germline and junction disagree at one end, which may indicate a read error. The chain employs TRBV7-9 and TRBJ2-3; D uncertain. The length of the CDR3 is 16 residues. CDR1 and CDR2 from the germline V gene are SEHNR and FQNEAQ (reference sequence). The CDR3 sequence: CASSPPFYRSTDMQYF. Here the CDR3 DNA reads TGTGCCAGCAGCCCACCCTTCTACCGGAGCACAGATATGCAGTATTTT.

The chain uses TRBV5-4 and TRBJ1-2, with D possibly TRBD1 on 5 matching bases. Trimming took 0 bases from V and 0 from J, leaving 9 bases between them. The CDR3 totals 15 residues. Germline V CDR1 and CDR2: SGHNT, YYREEE (reference sequence). CDR3: CASSLGGASNYGYTF. For the CDR3, the DNA is TGTGCCAGCAGCTTGGGAGGGGCGTCTAACTATGGCTACACCTTC.

This clone was detected ten times or more. This sequence joins TRBV5-1 and TRBJ1-2; no firm D call. The CDR3 runs to 16 residues. CDR1 and CDR2 (germline): SGHRS, YFSETQ. V lost 0 bases to trimming and J lost 2 bases, with 14 bases between them. CDR3 coding DNA: TGCGCCAGCAGCTTGGCGGCGGAATACCGAAACTATGGCTACACCTTC. Its translation: CASSLAAEYRNYGYTF.

This chain links TRBV5-1 with TRBJ1-1; D is ambiguous. Trimming removed 1 base at V and 4 bases at J, with 8 bases between. The CDR3 runs to 13 residues. Germline V gene data show CDR1 as SGHRS and CDR2 as YFSETQ. CDR3 protein: CASSLILTTEAFF. Here the CDR3 DNA reads TGCGCCAGCAGCTTGATTCTTACCACTGAAGCTTTCTTT.

This clone showed up just a few times. DNA for the CDR3: TGTGCCAGTAGTATAGATCAGGGGATCTATGGCTACACCTTC. Its translation: CASSIDQGIYGYTF. V is TRBV19 and J is TRBJ1-2, with D possibly matching TRBD1 (6 bases). Trimming removed 0 bases at V and 4 bases at J, with 9 bases between. The CDR3 has 14 amino acids. From germline, CDR1 is LNHDA and CDR2 SQIVND (reference sequence).

The rearrangement links TRBV6-5 to TRBJ2-3; 10 bases match TRBD2. CDR1 is MNHEY, CDR2 SVGAGI, per germline. J was trimmed by 4 bases and V by 10 bases; bases with no gene match: 11. The CDR3 length is 15 residues. The CDR3 sequence is CATGLADMHSDTQYF. In nucleotides, the CDR3 is TGTGCCACCGGACTAGCGGATATGCACTCAGATACGCAGTATTTT.

This chain joins TRBV3-1 (or the pseudogene TRBV3-2) and TRBJ2-5; 8 bases fit TRBD2. V lost 3 bases, J lost 1 base, and 13 bases stayed unmatched. The germline gives CDR1 LGHDT, CDR2 YNNKEL (reference sequence). This CDR3 has 18 amino acids. In nucleotides, the CDR3 is TGTGCCAGCAGCCATGATAGGAATGGCGGGGGGATCCAAGAGACCCAGTACTTC. Translated: CASSHDRNGGGIQETQYF.

The rearrangement links TRBV4-1 to TRBJ1-3, with unresolved D. CDR1 and CDR2 (germline): MGHRA, YSYEKL. CDR3 length: 15 residues. V was pared by 0 bases and J by 0 bases, with 6 bases between. The DNA of the CDR3 is TGCGCCAGCAGCCAAGATCCCATCTCTGGAAACACCATATATTTT. Its protein is CASSQDPISGNTIYF.

As to this clone: Germline and junction disagree at one end, which may indicate a read error. The rearrangement links TRBV4-1 to TRBJ2-7; D not resolved. CDR1 is MGHRA and CDR2 is YSYEKL in the germline V gene. The CDR3 length is 13 residues. Written as DNA, the CDR3 is TGCGCCCGCAGCCCCCCAGGAGACGACGAGCAGTACTTC. Its protein is CARSPPGDDEQYF.

The CDR3 protein is CASSLYRIKTGGGSEAFF. In DNA form, the CDR3 reads TGTGCCAGCAGCTTATACCGTATCAAAACAGGGGGTGGATCTGAAGCTTTCTTT. V usage is TRBV5-8 and J usage is TRBJ1-1, with 8 positions matching TRBD1. Germline V CDR1 and CDR2: SGHTS, YDEGEE. This CDR3 is 18 amino acids long. V lost 2 bases, J lost 6 bases, and 18 bases stayed unmatched.

This clone was recorded only once. The CDR3 protein is CATSRDGQGFDEQYF. Written as DNA, the CDR3 is TGTGCCACCAGCAGAGATGGACAGGGTTTCGACGAGCAGTACTTC. The chain employs TRBV15 and TRBJ2-7, with 8 nucleotides matching TRBD1. The CDR3 contains 15 residues. J lost 5 bases, V lost 0 bases, and 6 bases had no gene match. Germline CDR1 and CDR2: LNHNV and YYDKDF (reference sequence).

The sample holds many counts of this clone. The V call is TRBV10-2, the J call TRBJ1-3, with D tentatively TRBD1 (6 bases). The length of the CDR3 is 15 residues. Germline V CDR1 and CDR2: WSHSY, SAAADI. The V end was cut by 2 bases, the J end by 7 bases, with 15 bases between. CDR3 residues: CASSEADRGRNTIYF. The CDR3 DNA reads as TGCGCCAGCAGTGAGGCGGACAGAGGGCGGAACACCATATATTTT.

This clone was seen just once. V usage is TRBV7-2 and J usage is TRBJ2-4, with a tentative D call TRBD1 (6 bases). Trimming removed 5 bases from V and 5 bases from J, with 16 bases in between. The CDR3 is 15 residues long. The germline V gene has CDR1 SGHTA and CDR2 FQGNSA. The CDR3 sequence: CASSVGTSSQNIQYF. For the CDR3, the DNA is TGTGCCAGCAGCGTCGGGACAAGCTCACAAAACATTCAGTACTTC. Full variable domain (remainder filled in from reference TRBV7-2 and TRBJ2-4): GAGVSQSPSNKVTEKGKDVELRCDPISGHTALYWYRQSLGQGLEFLIYFQGNSAPDKSGLPSDRFSAERTGGSVSTLTIQRTQQEDSAVYLCASSVGTSSQNIQYFGAGTRLSVL.